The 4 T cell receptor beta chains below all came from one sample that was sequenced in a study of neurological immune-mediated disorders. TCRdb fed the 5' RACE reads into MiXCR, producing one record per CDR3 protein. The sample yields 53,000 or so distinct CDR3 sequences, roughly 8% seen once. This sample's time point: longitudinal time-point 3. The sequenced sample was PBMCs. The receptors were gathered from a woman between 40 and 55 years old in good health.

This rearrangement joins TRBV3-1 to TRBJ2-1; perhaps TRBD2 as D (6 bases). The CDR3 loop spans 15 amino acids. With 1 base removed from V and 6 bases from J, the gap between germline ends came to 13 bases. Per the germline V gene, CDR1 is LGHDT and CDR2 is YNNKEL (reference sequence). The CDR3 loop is CASSQGWREGNEQFF. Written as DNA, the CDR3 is TGTGCCAGCAGCCAAGGTTGGAGGGAAGGCAATGAGCAGTTCTTC.

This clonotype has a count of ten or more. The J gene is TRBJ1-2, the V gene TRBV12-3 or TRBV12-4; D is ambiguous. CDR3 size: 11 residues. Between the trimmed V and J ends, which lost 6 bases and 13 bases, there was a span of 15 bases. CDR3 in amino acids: CASRDLEVCTF. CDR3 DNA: TGTGCCAGCAGGGACCTTGAGGTGTGCACCTTC.

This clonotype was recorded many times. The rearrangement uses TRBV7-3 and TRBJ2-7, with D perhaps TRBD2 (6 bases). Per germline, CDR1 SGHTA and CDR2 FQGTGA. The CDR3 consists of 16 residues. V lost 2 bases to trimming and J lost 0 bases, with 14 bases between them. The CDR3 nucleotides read TGTGCCAGCAGCTTATTCTGGGGGGAGGTCTCCTACGAGCAGTACTTC. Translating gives CASSLFWGEVSYEQYF.

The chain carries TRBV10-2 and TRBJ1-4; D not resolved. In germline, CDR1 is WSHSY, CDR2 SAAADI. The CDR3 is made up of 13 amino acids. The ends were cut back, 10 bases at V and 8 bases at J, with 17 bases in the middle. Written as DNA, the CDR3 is TGCGCCACCAAGGCAGGCGGCGGCGAAAAACTGTTTTTT. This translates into CATKAGGGEKLFF.